This T cell receptor (beta chain) appears in the sequencing data of a study of OX40 agonist ivuxolimab in advanced cancers. Study-wide background: Ivuxolimab, an agonist antibody against OX40 (CD134), was given to patients. The mean age was roughly 60 years, ranging from about 20 to 85, with approximately 83% of participants male.

Looked up from germline, CDR1 is MNHEY and CDR2 is SVGAGI. CDR3 length equals 15 residues. Trimming left V 6 bases short and J 6 bases short, with 20 bases between. Points on this clone: What it binds is not known.

Only in-frame clones appear in the TCRdb table, and some are missing; sequencing was by immunoSEQ multiplex PCR. The sample records around 99,000 clones, approximately 90% being singletons. Study conclusions and caveats: Partial responders receiving 0.1-3.0 mg/kg showed among the lowest clonal expansion.

The sample in question was CD4+ or CD8+ T cells sorted from blood, obtained in a trial of the OX40 agonist ivuxolimab. The TCR comes from an adult with an advanced solid tumor such as melanoma, head and neck, liver or kidney cancer. This sequence joins TRBV6-5 and TRBJ1-2; D might be TRBD1 (5 bases). CDR3 sequence: CASSQRGAGVNGYTF. The CDR3 DNA sequence: TGTGCCAGCAGCCAACGAGGGGCGGGGGTAAATGGCTACACCTTC.